This TCR beta chain was retrieved from a study of blood T cell repertoires in COVID-19. Overall study context: Collection of acute and convalescent COVID-19 samples took place in the United States, Italy and Spain.

CDR3 size: 13 residues. The V gene lost 2 bases and the J gene lost 8 bases, with 9 bases spanning the gap. Only in-frame clones appear in the TCRdb table, and some are missing; sequencing was by immunoSEQ multiplex PCR. The sample holds 400,000 to 550,000 clones, around 88% seen once. Input material: peripheral blood. The rearrangement joins TRBV12-3 or TRBV12-4 to TRBJ2-2; D gene unclear. The receptor was derived from a woman aged 25 to 39 with acute or convalescent COVID-19. The CDR3 loop reads CASSLFEEGELFF. The CDR3 bases are TGTGCCAGCAGTTTATTCGAGGAGGGGGAGCTGTTTTTT.